The 7 T cell receptor beta chains reported below all come from one sample, sequenced in a study of cytomegalovirus exposure and HLA in healthy donors. 13 Jbeta primers and 60 Vbeta primers were used for the PCR. Repertoires were generated with immunoSEQ multiplex PCR, while TCRdb's copy carries only in-frame clones and drops some. The data contain 150,000 to 200,000 clones, approximately 79% of them singletons. The source material was PBMCs. The receptors were sampled from a middle-aged man in good health and CMV-seropositive.

J is TRBJ1-4 and V is TRBV23-1; D is possibly TRBD1 (5 bases). TRBV23-1 is placed among ORFs of uncertain function. Trimming took off 4 bases at V and 6 bases at J, with 21 bases between the two ends. The CDR3 is 17 amino acids. CDR3 protein: CASSRTPSGEGDEKLFF. In DNA, the CDR3 is TGCGCCAGCAGTCGAACCCCCTCGGGGGAGGGAGATGAAAAACTGTTTTTT.

V and J are TRBV20-1 and TRBJ2-1; D is unresolved. V was trimmed by 6 bases and J by 4 bases, leaving 7 bases between them. The germline V gene encodes CDR1 DFQATT and CDR2 SNEGSKA (reference sequence). There are 11 residues in the CDR3. The CDR3 reads CSAIFYNEQFF. For the CDR3, the DNA is TGCAGTGCCATTTTTTACAATGAGCAGTTCTTC.

This clone was seen a handful of times. The chain is built from TRBV9 and TRBJ2-2; D is ambiguous. Trimming removed 0 bases from V and 2 bases from J, with 8 bases in between. CDR1 SGDLS and CDR2 YYNGEE come from the germline V gene. The CDR3 loop spans 15 amino acids. CDR3 residues: CASSVATSNTGELFF. CDR3 nucleotide sequence: TGTGCCAGCAGCGTAGCAACTTCTAACACCGGGGAGCTGTTTTTT.

This clone showed up just a few times. The V call is TRBV18, the J call TRBJ1-5; unclear D gene. This CDR3 has 14 amino acids. Trimming left V 3 bases short and J 0 bases short, with 6 bases between. The germline CDR1 and CDR2 sequences are KGHSH and LQKENI. The CDR3 nucleotides are TGTGCCAGCTCACCCAGTTATAGCAATCAGCCCCAGCATTTT. Amino acid sequence: CASSPSYSNQPQHF.

In the case of this clone: This specimen includes other DNA sequences encoding the same CDR3. The chain combines TRBV5-8 with TRBJ1-6, with a tentative D call TRBD1 (5 bases). Germline V gives CDR1 SGHTS, CDR2 YDEGEE. This CDR3 has 15 amino acids. V lost 0 bases to trimming and J lost 9 bases, with 13 bases between them. CDR3 sequence reads: CASSLGAGLGSPLHF. The CDR3, as DNA: TGTGCCAGCAGCTTGGGCGCAGGGTTGGGTTCACCCCTCCACTTT.

The chain couples TRBV5-4 to TRBJ1-1; D might be TRBD1 (6 bases). CDR1 is SGHNT, CDR2 YYREEE, per germline (reference sequence). The CDR3 loop spans 13 amino acids. The CDR3 loop reads CVGTNGIYTEAFF. CDR3 DNA sequence: TGTGTTGGGACAAATGGGATTTATACTGAAGCTTTCTTT.

The sample holds one count of this clone. V and J are TRBV7-2 and TRBJ2-7; D not certain. Germline lookup yields CDR1 SGHTA and CDR2 FQGNSA. This CDR3 region has 14 residues. V lost 8 bases and J 1 base, leaving 15 bases between the germline ends. The chain's CDR3 is CASRRDGFSYEQYF. The CDR3 region has the DNA TGTGCCAGCCGACGTGACGGGTTTTCCTACGAGCAGTACTTC.